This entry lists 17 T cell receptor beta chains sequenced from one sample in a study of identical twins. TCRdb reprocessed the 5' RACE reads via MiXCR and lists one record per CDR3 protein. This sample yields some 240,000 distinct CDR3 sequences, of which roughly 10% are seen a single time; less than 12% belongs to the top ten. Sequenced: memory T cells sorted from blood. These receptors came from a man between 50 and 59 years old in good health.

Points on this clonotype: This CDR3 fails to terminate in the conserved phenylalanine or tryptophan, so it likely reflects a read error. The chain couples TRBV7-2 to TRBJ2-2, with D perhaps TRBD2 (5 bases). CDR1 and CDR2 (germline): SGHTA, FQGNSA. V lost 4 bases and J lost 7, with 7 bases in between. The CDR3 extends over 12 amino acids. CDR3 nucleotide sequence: TGTGCCAGCAGCTCCGGGGTCGGGGAGCTGTTTTCT. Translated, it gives CASSSGVGELFS.

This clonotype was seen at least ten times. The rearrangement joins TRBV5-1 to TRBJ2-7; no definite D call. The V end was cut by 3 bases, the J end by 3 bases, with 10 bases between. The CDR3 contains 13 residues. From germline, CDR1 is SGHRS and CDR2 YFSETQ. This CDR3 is CASSWSSNYEQYF. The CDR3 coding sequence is TGCGCCAGCAGCTGGTCGAGCAACTACGAGCAGTACTTC.

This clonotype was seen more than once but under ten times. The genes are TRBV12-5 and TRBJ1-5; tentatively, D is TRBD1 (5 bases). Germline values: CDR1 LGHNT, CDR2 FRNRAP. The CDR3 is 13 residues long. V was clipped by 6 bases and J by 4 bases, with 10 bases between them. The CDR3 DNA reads TGTGCTAGTGGGACGGGGGGGAATCAGCCCCAGCATTTT. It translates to CASGTGGNQPQHF.

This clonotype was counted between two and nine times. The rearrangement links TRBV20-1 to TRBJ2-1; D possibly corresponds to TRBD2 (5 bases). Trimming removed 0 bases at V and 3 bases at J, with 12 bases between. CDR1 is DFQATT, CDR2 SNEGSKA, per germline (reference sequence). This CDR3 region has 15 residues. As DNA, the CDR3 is TGCAGTGCTAGAGATGGCGGGTATTACTACAATGAGCAGTTCTTC. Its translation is CSARDGGYYYNEQFF.

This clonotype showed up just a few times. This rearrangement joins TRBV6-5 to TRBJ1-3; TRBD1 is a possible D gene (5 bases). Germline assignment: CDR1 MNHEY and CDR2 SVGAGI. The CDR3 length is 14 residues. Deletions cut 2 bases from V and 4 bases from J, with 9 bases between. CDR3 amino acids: CASSYEAGGNTIYF. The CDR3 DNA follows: TGTGCCAGCAGTTACGAGGCAGGGGGAAACACCATATATTTT.

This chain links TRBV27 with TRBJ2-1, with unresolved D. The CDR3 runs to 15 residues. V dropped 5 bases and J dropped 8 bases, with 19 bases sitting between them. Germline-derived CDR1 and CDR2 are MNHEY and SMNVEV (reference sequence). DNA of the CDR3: TGTGCCAGCAGTCCCGGACCAGGCTTCTTCGATGAGCAGTTCTTC. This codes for CASSPGPGFFDEQFF.

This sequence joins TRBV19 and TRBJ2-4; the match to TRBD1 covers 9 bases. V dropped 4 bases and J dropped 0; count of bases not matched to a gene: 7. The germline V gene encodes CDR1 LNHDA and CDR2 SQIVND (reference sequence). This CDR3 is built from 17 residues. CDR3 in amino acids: CASSRGTGILAKNIQYF. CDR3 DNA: TGTGCCAGTAGTAGAGGGACAGGGATATTAGCCAAAAACATTCAGTACTTC.

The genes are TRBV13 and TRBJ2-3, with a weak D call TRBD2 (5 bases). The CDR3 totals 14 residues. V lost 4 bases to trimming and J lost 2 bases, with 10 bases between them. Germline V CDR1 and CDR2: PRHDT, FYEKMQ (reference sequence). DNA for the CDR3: TGTGCCAGCAGCTGGAGGAGAAACACAGATACGCAGTATTTT. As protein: CASSWRRNTDTQYF.

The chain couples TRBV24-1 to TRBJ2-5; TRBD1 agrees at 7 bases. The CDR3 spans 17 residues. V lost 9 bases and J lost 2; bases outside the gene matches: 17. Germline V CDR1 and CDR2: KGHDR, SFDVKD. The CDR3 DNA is TGTGCCACCGGGACCTCGACAGGGCTCGACCCTCAAGAGACCCAGTACTTC. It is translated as CATGTSTGLDPQETQYF.

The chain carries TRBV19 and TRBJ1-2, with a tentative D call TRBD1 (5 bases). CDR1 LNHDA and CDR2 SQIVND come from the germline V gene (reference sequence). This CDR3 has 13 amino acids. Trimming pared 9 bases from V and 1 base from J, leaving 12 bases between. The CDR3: CASAETVNYGYTF. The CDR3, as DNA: TGTGCCAGCGCGGAGACAGTTAACTATGGCTACACCTTC.

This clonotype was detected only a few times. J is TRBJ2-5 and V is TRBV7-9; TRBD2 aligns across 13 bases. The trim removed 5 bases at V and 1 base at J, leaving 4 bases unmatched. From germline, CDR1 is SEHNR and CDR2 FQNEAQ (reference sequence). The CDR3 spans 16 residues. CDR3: CASSRTSGRAQETQYF. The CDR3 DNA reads TGTGCCAGCAGCCGCACTAGCGGGAGGGCCCAAGAGACCCAGTACTTC.

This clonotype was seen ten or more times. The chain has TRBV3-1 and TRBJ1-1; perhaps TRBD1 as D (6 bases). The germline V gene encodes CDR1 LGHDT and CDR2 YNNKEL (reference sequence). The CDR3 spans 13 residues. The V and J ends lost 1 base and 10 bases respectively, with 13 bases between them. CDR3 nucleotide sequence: TGTGCCAGCAGCCAAGGGGGGGCGGTTACAGCTTTCTTT. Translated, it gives CASSQGGAVTAFF.

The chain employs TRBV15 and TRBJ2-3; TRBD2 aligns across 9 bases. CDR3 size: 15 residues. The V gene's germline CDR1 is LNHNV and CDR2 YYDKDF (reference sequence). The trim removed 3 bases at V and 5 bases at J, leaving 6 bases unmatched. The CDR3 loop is CATSSDSGSVDTQYF. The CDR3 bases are TGTGCCACCAGCAGTGATAGCGGGAGTGTAGATACGCAGTATTTT. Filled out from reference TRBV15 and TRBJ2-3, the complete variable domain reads DAMVIQNPRYQVTQFGKPVTLSCSQTLNHNVMYWYQQKSSQAPKLLFHYYDKDFNNEADTPDNFQSRRPNTSFCFLDIRSPGLGDTAMYLCATSSDSGSVDTQYFGPGTRLTVL.

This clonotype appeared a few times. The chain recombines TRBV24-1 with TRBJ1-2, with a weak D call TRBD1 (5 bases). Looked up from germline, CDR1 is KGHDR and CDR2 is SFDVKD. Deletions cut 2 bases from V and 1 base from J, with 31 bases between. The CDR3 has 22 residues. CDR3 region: CATSDSTPPSQGEETLNYGYTF. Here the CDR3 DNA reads TGTGCCACCAGTGATTCCACACCTCCATCCCAGGGAGAGGAAACCCTTAACTATGGCTACACCTTC.

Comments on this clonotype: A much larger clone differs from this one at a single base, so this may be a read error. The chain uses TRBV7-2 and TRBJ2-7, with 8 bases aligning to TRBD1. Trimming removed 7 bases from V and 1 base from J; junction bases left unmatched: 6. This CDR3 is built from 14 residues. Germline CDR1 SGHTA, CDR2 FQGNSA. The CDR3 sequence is CASIRWTGSYEQYF. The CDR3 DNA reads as TGTGCCAGCATCAGATGGACAGGGTCCTACGAGCAGTACTTC.

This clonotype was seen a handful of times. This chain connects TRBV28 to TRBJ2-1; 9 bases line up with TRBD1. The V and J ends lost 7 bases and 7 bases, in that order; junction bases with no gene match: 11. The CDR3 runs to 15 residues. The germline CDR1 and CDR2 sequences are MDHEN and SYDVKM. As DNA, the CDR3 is TGTGCCAGCACCGCGGCCGGGACAGGGATAAATGAGCAGTTCTTC. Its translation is CASTAAGTGINEQFF.

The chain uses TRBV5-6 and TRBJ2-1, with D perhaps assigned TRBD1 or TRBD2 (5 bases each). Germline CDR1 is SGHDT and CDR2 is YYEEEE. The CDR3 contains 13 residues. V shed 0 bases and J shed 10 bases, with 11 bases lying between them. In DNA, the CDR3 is TGTGCCAGCAGCTTGGTGACGGGGCGCGAGCAGTTCTTC. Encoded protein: CASSLVTGREQFF.